The 13 T cell receptor beta chains listed next were all sequenced from one sample in a study of CD8 T cells in ankylosing spondylitis. Study outcomes and limitations: Typical of ankylosing spondylitis blood, it appeared, was a TCR beta motif of 7 or 8 highly homologous variants.

TCRdb re-called the 5' RACE reads through MiXCR, storing one row per CDR3 protein. Seen here are about 540,000 distinct CDR3 sequences, approximately 11% observed once, and the top ten hold nearly 7%. These receptors have no identified antigens. Sample: blood, either unsorted or a sorted T cell fraction (not recorded which). These receptors were collected from a male donor with ankylosing spondylitis.

The V and J genes are TRBV11-2 and TRBJ2-3; 10 nucleotides match TRBD2. The V segment lost 2 bases and the J segment 3 bases; nucleotides outside the gene matches: 11. The V gene's germline CDR1 is SGHAT and CDR2 FQNNGV. The CDR3 covers 18 residues. The CDR3 loop reads CASSLQASGSKMTDTQYF. The CDR3 nucleotides are TGTGCCAGCAGCTTACAGGCTAGCGGGAGCAAAATGACAGATACGCAGTATTTT.

This chain joins TRBV5-1 and TRBJ2-1; D may be TRBD2 (5 bases). V lost 4 bases to trimming and J lost 5 bases, with 19 bases between them. The CDR3 has 16 residues. Per germline, CDR1 SGHRS and CDR2 YFSETQ. The DNA of the CDR3 is TGCGCCAGCAGCCCTGGACTCTTCCTCGCCAACAATGAGCAGTTCTTC. Amino acids: CASSPGLFLANNEQFF. The full variable domain, in which reference TRBV5-1 and TRBJ2-1 provide the parts outside the CDR3, is KAGVTQTPRYLIKTRGQQVTLSCSPISGHRSVSWYQQTPGQGLQFLFEYFSETQRNKGNFPGRFSGRQFSNSRSEMNVSTLELGDSALYLCASSPGLFLANNEQFFGPGTRLTVL.

This clonotype was observed a single time. The chain carries TRBV21-1 and TRBJ2-1; TRBD1 reflects the table's D call only, with no check against the DNA. TRBV21-1 is listed as a pseudogene. The CDR3 runs 18 residues. CDR3 in DNA: TGTGCCAGCAGTGCCGGGCCCATGGAGGGGGCTTCCTACAATGAGCAGTTCTTC. Translated, it gives CASSAGPMEGASYNEQFF.

This clonotype has a count of ten or more. This rearrangement joins TRBV29-1 to TRBJ2-2; D is possibly TRBD2 (6 bases). CDR3 length equals 16 residues. V was shortened by 3 bases and J by 1 base, with 15 bases between the two germline ends. Germline values: CDR1 SQVTM, CDR2 ANQGSEA. DNA of the CDR3: TGCAGCGTTGAGGTGCGAGGTAGCGGGAACACCGGGGAGCTGTTTTTT. Protein: CSVEVRGSGNTGELFF.

This clonotype was seen only a few times. The chain combines TRBV5-6 with TRBJ2-1; 9 bases match TRBD1. This CDR3 has 14 amino acids. Germline V gene data show CDR1 as SGHDT and CDR2 as YYEEEE. Trimming at V came to 4 bases and at J to 7 bases, leaving 6 bases not matched to a gene. The CDR3 spells CASSRTGEANEQFF. CDR3 DNA: TGTGCCAGCAGCCGGACAGGGGAGGCGAATGAGCAGTTCTTC.

The genes are TRBV29-1 and TRBJ1-2; tentatively, D is TRBD1 (6 bases). The CDR3 totals 12 residues. Germline V gene sequence: CDR1 SQVTM, CDR2 ANQGSEA. The ends were cut back, 0 bases at V and 8 bases at J, with 10 bases in the middle. The CDR3 reads CSVEDRGPGYTF. The CDR3 DNA sequence: TGCAGCGTTGAAGACAGGGGTCCAGGCTACACCTTC.

This clonotype was detected a few times. The DNA for the CDR3 is TGTGCCAGCAGTCCAACAGGGGACACCGGGGAGCTGTTTTTT. Translated: CASSPTGDTGELFF. The chain has TRBV28 and TRBJ2-2; the match to TRBD1 covers 7 bases. This CDR3 comprises 14 residues. Trimming took 5 bases from V and 3 from J; bases not matched to a gene: 3. Germline-derived CDR1 and CDR2 are MDHEN and SYDVKM.

This clonotype came up a few times. The J gene is TRBJ2-5, the V gene TRBV3-1, with 11 bases aligning to TRBD2. CDR3 size: 16 residues. V lost 0 bases, J lost 2 bases, and 2 bases stayed unmatched. Germline V lookup: CDR1 LGHDT, CDR2 YNNKEL (reference sequence). CDR3 nucleotide sequence: TGTGCCAGCAGCCAAGATATAGCGGGAGGGCAAGAGACCCAGTACTTC. It codes for CASSQDIAGGQETQYF.

V is TRBV18 and J is TRBJ1-1, with D hard to call. Germline V gives CDR1 KGHSH, CDR2 LQKENI. Trimming removed 3 bases at V and 4 bases at J, with 15 bases between. CDR3 length: 15 amino acids. CDR3 nucleotides: TGTGCCAGCTCACCCTTAAGGAGCCTTGGCACTGAAGCTTTCTTT. The encoded protein is CASSPLRSLGTEAFF.

The J gene is TRBJ2-4, the V gene TRBV4-1, with TRBD1 matching 10 bases. Looked up from germline, CDR1 is MGHRA and CDR2 is YSYEKL. Germline trimming cut 3 bases from V and 1 base from J; bases unmatched to any gene: 3. This CDR3 is built from 16 residues. CDR3 nucleotide sequence: TGCGCCAGCAGCCATCCGGGACAGGGGGCCAAAAACATTCAGTACTTC. Its translation is CASSHPGQGAKNIQYF.

This chain uses TRBV11-2 with TRBJ2-1; 10 bases fit TRBD2. The germline CDR1 and CDR2 sequences are SGHAT and FQNNGV. The CDR3 has 16 residues. V was pared by 3 bases and J by 2 bases, with 4 bases of the junction left unmatched. The CDR3 spells CASSFLAGATYNEQFF. CDR3 nucleotide sequence: TGTGCCAGCAGCTTCCTAGCGGGGGCTACCTACAATGAGCAGTTCTTC.

V gene TRBV3-1 combines with J gene TRBJ2-1, with 9 bases identical to TRBD2. Unmatched junction bases numbered 5, after V lost 1 base and J lost 4 bases. The CDR3 is 16 amino acids. Germline CDR1 is LGHDT and CDR2 is YNNKEL (reference sequence). The CDR3 nucleotides read TGTGCCAGCAGCCAAGGTCCTAGCGGGATATACAATGAGCAGTTCTTC. Protein sequence: CASSQGPSGIYNEQFF.

This clonotype has at least ten counts. The gene calls are TRBV7-8 and TRBJ2-3, with D hard to call. The germline V gene has CDR1 SGHVS and CDR2 FQNEAQ. This CDR3 is built from 12 residues. Trimming shortened V by 5 bases and J by 5 bases, and 8 bases separated the two germline ends. CDR3 DNA sequence: TGTGCCAGCAGCCATGAAAGAGATACGCAGTATTTT. Its protein product is CASSHERDTQYF.